This T cell receptor beta chain was obtained from a study of cytomegalovirus exposure and HLA in healthy donors. The study's findings and limits: 150 to 200 TCR beta chains were listed as cytomegalovirus-associated.

V lost 1 base, J lost 5 bases, and 3 bases stayed unmatched. This CDR3 has 14 residues. CDR1 is SGHVS and CDR2 is FNYEAQ in the germline V gene. On this clone: Its target is not known.

Sampled while nominally healthy, donors likely had unrecorded immune exposures. Primers included in the PCR were 60 Vbeta and 13 Jbeta primers. Measured with immunoSEQ multiplex PCR; TCRdb has only the in-frame clones, and not every one. The sample lists roughly 89,000 clones, more than 55% occurring once. The source material was PBMCs. This chain uses TRBV7-6 with TRBJ1-1; TRBD1 matches at 8 bases. The TCR was taken from a woman in her forties or fifties in good health and CMV-seropositive. The CDR3 nucleotides read TGTGCCAGCAGCTTAGGGACAGGGAGAACTGAAGCTTTCTTT. This gives the protein CASSLGTGRTEAFF.